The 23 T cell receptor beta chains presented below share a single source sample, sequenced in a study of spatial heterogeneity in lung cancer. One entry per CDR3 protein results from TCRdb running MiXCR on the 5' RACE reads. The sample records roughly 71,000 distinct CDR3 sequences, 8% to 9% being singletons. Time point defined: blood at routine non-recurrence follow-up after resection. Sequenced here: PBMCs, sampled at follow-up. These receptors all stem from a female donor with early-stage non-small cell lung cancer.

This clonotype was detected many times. The CDR3 DNA sequence: TGTGCCATCAGTGAGTCGAAAAGCAGGGGAAATGAGCAGTTCTTC. It codes for CAISESKSRGNEQFF. J is TRBJ2-1 and V is TRBV10-3; tentative D call: TRBD1 (6 bases). V lost 0 bases, J lost 7 bases, and 13 bases lay in between. The CDR3 runs to 15 residues. Germline V gene lookup returns CDR1 ENHRY and CDR2 SYGVKD.

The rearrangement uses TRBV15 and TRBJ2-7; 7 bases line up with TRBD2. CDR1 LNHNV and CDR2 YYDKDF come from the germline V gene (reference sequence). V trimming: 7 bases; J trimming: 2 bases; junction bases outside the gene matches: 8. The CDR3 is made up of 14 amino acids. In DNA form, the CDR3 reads TGTGCCACCACCAAGCGGGGACGGACCTACGAGCAGTACTTC. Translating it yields CATTKRGRTYEQYF.

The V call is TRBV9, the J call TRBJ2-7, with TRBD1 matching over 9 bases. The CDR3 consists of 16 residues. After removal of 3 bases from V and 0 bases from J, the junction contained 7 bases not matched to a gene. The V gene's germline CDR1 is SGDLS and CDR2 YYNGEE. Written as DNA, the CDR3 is TGTGCCAGCAGCGCACAGGGGGCAGGGAGCTCCTACGAGCAGTACTTC. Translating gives CASSAQGAGSSYEQYF. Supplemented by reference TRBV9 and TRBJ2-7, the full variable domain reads DSGVTQTPKHLITATGQRVTLRCSPRSGDLSVYWYQQSLDQGLQFLIQYYNGEERAKGNILERFSAQQFPDLHSELNLSSLELGDSALYFCASSAQGAGSSYEQYFGPGTRLTVT.

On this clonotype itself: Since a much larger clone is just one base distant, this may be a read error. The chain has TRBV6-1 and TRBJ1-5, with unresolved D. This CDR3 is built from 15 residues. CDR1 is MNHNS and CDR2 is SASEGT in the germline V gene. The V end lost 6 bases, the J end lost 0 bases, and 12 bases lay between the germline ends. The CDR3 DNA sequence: TGTGCCAGCAGCCAGTGGAGTTTTAGCAATCAGCCCCAGCATTTT. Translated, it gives CASSQWSFSNQPQHF.

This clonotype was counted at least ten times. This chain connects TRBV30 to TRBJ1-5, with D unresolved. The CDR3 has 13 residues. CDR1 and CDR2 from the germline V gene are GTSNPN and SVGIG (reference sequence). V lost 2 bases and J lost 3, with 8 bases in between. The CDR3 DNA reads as TGTGCCTGGAGTTCCCTCTTCAATCAGCCCCAGCATTTT. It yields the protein CAWSSLFNQPQHF.

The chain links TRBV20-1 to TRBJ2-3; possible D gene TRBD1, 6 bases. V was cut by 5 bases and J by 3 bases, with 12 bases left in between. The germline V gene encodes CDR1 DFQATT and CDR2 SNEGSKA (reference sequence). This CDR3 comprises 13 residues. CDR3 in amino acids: CSASKGGTDTQYF. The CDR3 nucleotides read TGCAGTGCTTCCAAAGGGGGTACAGATACGCAGTATTTT.

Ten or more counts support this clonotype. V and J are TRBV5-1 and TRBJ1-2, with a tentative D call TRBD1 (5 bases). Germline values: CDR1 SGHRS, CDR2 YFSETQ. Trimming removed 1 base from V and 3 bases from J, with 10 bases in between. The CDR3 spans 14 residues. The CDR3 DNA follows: TGCGCCAGCAGCTTGCAGGGCGGGGACTATGGCTACACCTTC. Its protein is CASSLQGGDYGYTF.

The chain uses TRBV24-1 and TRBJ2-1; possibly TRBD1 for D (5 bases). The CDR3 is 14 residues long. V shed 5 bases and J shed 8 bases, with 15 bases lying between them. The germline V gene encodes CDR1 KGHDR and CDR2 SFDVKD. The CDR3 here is CATSAPGQRDEQFF. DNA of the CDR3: TGTGCCACCAGTGCACCAGGACAACGAGATGAGCAGTTCTTC.

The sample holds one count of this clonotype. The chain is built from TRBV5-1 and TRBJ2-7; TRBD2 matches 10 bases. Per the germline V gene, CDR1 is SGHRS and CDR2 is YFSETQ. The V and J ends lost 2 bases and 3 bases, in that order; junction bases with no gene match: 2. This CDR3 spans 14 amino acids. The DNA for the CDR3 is TGCGCCAGCAGCTTTAGCGGGAGGCTCTACGAGCAGTACTTC. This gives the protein CASSFSGRLYEQYF.

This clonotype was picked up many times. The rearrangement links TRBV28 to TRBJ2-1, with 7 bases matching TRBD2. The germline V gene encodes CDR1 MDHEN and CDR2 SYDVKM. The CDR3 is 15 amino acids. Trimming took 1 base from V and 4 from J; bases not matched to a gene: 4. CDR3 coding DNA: TGTGCCAGCAGTTTATCAAGCGGGACTTACAATGAGCAGTTCTTC. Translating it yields CASSLSSGTYNEQFF.

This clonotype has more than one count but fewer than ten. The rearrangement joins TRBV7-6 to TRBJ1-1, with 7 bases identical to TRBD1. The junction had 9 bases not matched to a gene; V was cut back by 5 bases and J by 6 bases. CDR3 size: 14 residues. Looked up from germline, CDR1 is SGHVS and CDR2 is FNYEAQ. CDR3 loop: CASSPLTGSPEAFF. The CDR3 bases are TGTGCCAGCAGCCCCTTGACAGGGAGCCCTGAAGCTTTCTTT.

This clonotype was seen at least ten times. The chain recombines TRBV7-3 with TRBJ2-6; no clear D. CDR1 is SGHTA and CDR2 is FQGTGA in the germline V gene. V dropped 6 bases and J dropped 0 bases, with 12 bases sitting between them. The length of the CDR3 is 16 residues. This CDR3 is CASSQTSASGANVLTF. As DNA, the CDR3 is TGTGCCAGCAGTCAAACATCCGCCTCTGGGGCCAACGTCCTGACTTTC. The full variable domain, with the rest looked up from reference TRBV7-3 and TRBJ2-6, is GAGVSQTPSNKVTEKGKYVELRCDPISGHTALYWYRQSLGQGPEFLIYFQGTGAADDSGLPNDRFFAVRPEGSVSTLKIQRTERGDSAVYLCASSQTSASGANVLTFGAGSRLTVL.

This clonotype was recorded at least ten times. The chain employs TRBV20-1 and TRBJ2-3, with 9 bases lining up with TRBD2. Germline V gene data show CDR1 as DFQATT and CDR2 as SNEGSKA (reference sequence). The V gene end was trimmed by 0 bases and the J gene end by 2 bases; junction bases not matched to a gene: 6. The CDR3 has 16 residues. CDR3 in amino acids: CSARDLLAGHTDTQYF. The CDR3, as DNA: TGCAGTGCTAGAGATCTGCTAGCGGGGCACACAGATACGCAGTATTTT.

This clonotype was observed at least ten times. The CDR3 DNA reads as TGTGCCAGCAGTTTTACCTCCGGGACAGGGCACTCCTACGAGCAGTACTTC. This codes for CASSFTSGTGHSYEQYF. The J gene is TRBJ2-7, the V gene TRBV27, with TRBD1 matching over 9 bases. Germline CDR1 and CDR2: MNHEY and SMNVEV (reference sequence). The CDR3 spans 17 residues. The V segment lost 3 bases and the J segment 0 bases; nucleotides outside the gene matches: 9.

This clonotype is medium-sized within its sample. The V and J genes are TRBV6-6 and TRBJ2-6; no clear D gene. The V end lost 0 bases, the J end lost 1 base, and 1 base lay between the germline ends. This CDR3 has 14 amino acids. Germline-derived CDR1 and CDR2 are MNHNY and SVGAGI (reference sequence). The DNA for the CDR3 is TGTGCCAGCAGTTACTCGTCTGGGGCCAACGTCCTGACTTTC. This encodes CASSYSSGANVLTF.

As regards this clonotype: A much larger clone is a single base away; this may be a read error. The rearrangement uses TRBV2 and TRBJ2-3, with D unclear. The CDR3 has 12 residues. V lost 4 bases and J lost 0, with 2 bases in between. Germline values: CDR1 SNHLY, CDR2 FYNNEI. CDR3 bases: TGTGCCAGCAGTGTGAGCACAGATACGCAGTATTTT. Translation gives CASSVSTDTQYF. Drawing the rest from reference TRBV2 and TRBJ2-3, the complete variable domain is EPEVTQTPSHQVTQMGQEVILRCVPISNHLYFYWYRQILGQKVEFLVSFYNNEISEKSEIFDDQFSVERPDGSNFTLKIRSTKLEDSAMYFCASSVSTDTQYFGPGTRLTVL.

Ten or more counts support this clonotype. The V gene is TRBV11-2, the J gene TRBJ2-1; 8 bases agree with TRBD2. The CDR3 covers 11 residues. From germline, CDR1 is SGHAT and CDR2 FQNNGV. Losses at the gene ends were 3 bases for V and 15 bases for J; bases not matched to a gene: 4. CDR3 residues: CASSFGTSTFF. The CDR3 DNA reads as TGTGCCAGCAGCTTTGGGACTAGTACGTTCTTC.

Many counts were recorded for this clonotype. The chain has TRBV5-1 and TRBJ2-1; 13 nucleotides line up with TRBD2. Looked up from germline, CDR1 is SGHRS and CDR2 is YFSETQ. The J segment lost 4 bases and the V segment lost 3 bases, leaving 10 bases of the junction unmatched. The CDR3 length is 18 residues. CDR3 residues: CASSSLPGLAGRYNEQFF. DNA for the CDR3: TGCGCCAGCAGCTCCTTACCGGGACTAGCGGGAAGATACAATGAGCAGTTCTTC.

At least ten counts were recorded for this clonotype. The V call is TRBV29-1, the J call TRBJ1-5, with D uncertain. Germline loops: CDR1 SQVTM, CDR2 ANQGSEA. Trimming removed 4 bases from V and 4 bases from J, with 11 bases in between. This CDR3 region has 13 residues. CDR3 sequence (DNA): TGCAGCGTTGCGCGCACGGGGAATCAGCCCCAGCATTTT. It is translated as CSVARTGNQPQHF.

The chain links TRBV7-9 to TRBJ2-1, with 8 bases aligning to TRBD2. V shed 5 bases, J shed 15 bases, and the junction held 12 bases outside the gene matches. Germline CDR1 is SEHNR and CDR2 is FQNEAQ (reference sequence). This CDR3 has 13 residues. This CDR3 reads CASSPSGGNPVFF. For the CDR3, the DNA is TGTGCCAGCAGCCCGTCGGGGGGGAACCCTGTGTTCTTC.

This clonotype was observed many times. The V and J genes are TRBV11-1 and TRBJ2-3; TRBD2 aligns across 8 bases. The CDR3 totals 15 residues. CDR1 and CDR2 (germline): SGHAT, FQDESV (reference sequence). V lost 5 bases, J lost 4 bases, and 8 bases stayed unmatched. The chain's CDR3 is CASSPGAGESDTQYF. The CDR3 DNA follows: TGTGCCAGCAGCCCGGGAGCGGGAGAGTCAGATACGCAGTATTTT.

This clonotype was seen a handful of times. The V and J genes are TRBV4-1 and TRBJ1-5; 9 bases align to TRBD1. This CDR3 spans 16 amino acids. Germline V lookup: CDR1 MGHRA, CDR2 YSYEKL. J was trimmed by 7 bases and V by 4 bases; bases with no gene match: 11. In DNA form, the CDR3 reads TGCGCCAGCAGCCTCTCGCCGGGGACAGGGATGCAGCCCCAGCATTTT. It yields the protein CASSLSPGTGMQPQHF.

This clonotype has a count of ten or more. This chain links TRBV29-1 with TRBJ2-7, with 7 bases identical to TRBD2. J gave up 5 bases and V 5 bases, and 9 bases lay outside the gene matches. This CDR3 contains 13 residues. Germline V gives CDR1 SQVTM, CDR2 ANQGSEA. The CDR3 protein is CSVSQYGGNEQYF. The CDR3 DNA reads TGCAGCGTTTCCCAATACGGGGGGAACGAGCAGTACTTC.